The T cell receptor (beta chain) described here comes from a study of identical twins. TCRdb analysed the 5' RACE reads with MiXCR anew, one entry per CDR3 protein. The sample has 250,000 to 300,000 distinct CDR3 sequences; roughly 8% are singletons. Study findings and constraints: It was possible that invariant MAIT and iNKT cells partly confounded the zero-insertion analyses. For cord blood, abundant beta clonotypes had fewer insertions, unlike memory repertoires, which showed none.

V dropped 4 bases and J dropped 6 bases, with 12 bases sitting between them. This CDR3 contains 14 residues. The germline gives CDR1 SGHTA, CDR2 FQGTGA. A word on this clonotype: Antigen unknown.

The sample was also reused in another study, on yellow fever vaccine responses in identical twins.

V and J are TRBV7-3 and TRBJ2-2; D not certain. The source material was CD8+ T cells sorted from blood. The clonotype comes from a woman aged 18-29 years in good health. The CDR3 here is CASSSPSGAGELFF. The CDR3 DNA sequence: TGTGCCAGCAGCTCCCCCTCTGGCGCCGGGGAGCTGTTTTTT.